This T cell receptor beta chain was recovered during a study of T cells after yellow fever vaccination. Study at large: Some fractions had low cell numbers, and these were prepared with SMART-Seq v4 Ultra Low Input.

This clonotype showed up many times. General study results and limits: Reappearance after the booster was observed for most primary-vaccination clones (around 95% CD4, over 70% CD8). The CD4 and CD8 compartments had a small share of their clonotypes in common. Practically every clonotype that responded to the vaccine could not be detected in sorted memory subsets on day 0.

Germline lookup yields CDR1 DFQATT and CDR2 SNEGSKA (reference sequence). There are 14 residues in the CDR3. V was pared by 6 bases and J by 2 bases, with 17 bases between. TCRdb independently ran MiXCR on the 5' RACE reads; one entry per CDR3 protein. The sample has 46,000 or so distinct CDR3 sequences, 6% to 7% seen once. The receptor was isolated from a man aged 25 to 40 who received the YFV17D yellow fever vaccine. This sequence joins TRBV20-1 and TRBJ2-7, with a possible D match to TRBD2 (7 bases). The specimen comprised PBMCs, either bulk or a sorted T-cell subset (CD4+, CD8+, memory, or dextramer-sorted; not recorded which), sampled 45 days after the yellow fever booster vaccination. CDR3 nucleotide sequence: TGCAGTGCCCGGGGGGCTAGCGGCCCCTACGAGCAGTACTTC. This encodes CSARGASGPYEQYF.